These 24 T cell receptor beta chains were sequenced from one sample in a study of T cell responses to AZD1222 COVID-19 vaccine. Profiling relied on immunoSEQ multiplex PCR, and the TCRdb table lists in-frame clones only, not all of them. The profile shows under 150,000 clones, roughly 92% of them singletons. Sequencing used peripheral blood, obtained 28 days after the second AZD1222 dose. The receptors derive from an adult who received the AZD1222 COVID-19 vaccine.

V and J are TRBV18 and TRBJ1-1; D is unclear. CDR3 length equals 14 residues. V was cut by 1 base and J by 1 base, with 7 bases left in between. The germline gives CDR1 KGHSH, CDR2 LQKENI. In nucleotides, the CDR3 is TGTGCCAGCTCACCACTGGCGCAGAACACTGAAGCTTTCTTT. Translating gives CASSPLAQNTEAFF.

This chain connects TRBV7-2 to TRBJ1-4; D ambiguous. Germline V CDR1 and CDR2: SGHTA, FQGNSA. This CDR3 comprises 15 residues. V was trimmed by 5 bases and J by 5 bases, leaving 15 bases between them. The CDR3 nucleotides read TGTGCCAGCAGCCCTACGGGAAAGGAAAATGAAAAACTGTTTTTT. It encodes CASSPTGKENEKLFF.

This chain joins TRBV28 and TRBJ1-2; 7 nucleotides align to TRBD1. This CDR3 has 17 residues. The germline V gene encodes CDR1 MDHEN and CDR2 SYDVKM. Germline trimming cut 6 bases from V and 8 bases from J; bases unmatched to any gene: 21. CDR3 bases: TGTGCCAGCAGCCGTCAGGGGCAGGGGGGGGTATATAAGGGCTACACCTTC. This sequence encodes CASSRQGQGGVYKGYTF.

The V and J genes are TRBV28 and TRBJ2-1; 9 nucleotides align to TRBD2. CDR3 size: 15 residues. Germline V gene data show CDR1 as MDHEN and CDR2 as SYDVKM. Trimming at V came to 7 bases and at J to 3 bases, leaving 7 bases not matched to a gene. Written as DNA, the CDR3 is TGTGCCAGCATGGGAGCGGGGGGCGACTACAATGAGCAGTTCTTC. Encoded protein: CASMGAGGDYNEQFF.

The rearrangement joins TRBV3-1 (or the pseudogene TRBV3-2) to TRBJ1-6; the D is unclear. The germline V and J ends were trimmed by 1 base and 12 bases, with 10 bases remaining between them. This CDR3 spans 13 amino acids. Germline CDR1 and CDR2: LGHDT and YNNKEL (reference sequence). The CDR3 sequence is CASSQALGVPLHF. The CDR3 DNA reads as TGTGCCAGCAGCCAAGCTCTCGGAGTACCCCTCCACTTT.

The chain has TRBV5-4 and TRBJ2-3, with TRBD1 identical over 8 bases. The CDR3 consists of 14 residues. The germline V gene encodes CDR1 SGHNT and CDR2 YYREEE (reference sequence). J lost 4 bases, V lost 2 bases, and 3 bases had no gene match. The CDR3 sequence: CASSFRTGPDTQYF. CDR3 sequence (DNA): TGTGCCAGCAGCTTCCGGACAGGGCCAGATACGCAGTATTTT.

This rearrangement joins TRBV6-1 to TRBJ1-2; 7 positions agree with TRBD1. The CDR3 has 14 amino acids. Per the germline V gene, CDR1 is MNHNS and CDR2 is SASEGT. The J segment lost 4 bases and the V segment lost 3 bases, leaving 5 bases of the junction unmatched. The CDR3 region has the DNA TGTGCCAGCAGTGATGCAGGGGGAAGCTATGGCTACACCTTC. It is translated as CASSDAGGSYGYTF.

V usage is TRBV7-3 and J usage is TRBJ2-2; 7 bases align to TRBD2. This CDR3 comprises 13 residues. V lost 3 bases and J lost 6; bases outside the gene matches: 1. Per germline, CDR1 SGHTA and CDR2 FQGTGA. The CDR3 nucleotides are TGTGCCAGCAGCTTCGCGGGGGCCGGGGAGCTGTTTTTT. This translates into CASSFAGAGELFF.

V and J are TRBV7-2 and TRBJ1-5; D remains unclear. V gave up 4 bases and J gave up 9 bases, with 16 bases separating them. The CDR3 sequence is 14 residues long. The germline V gene has CDR1 SGHTA and CDR2 FQGNSA. In nucleotides, the CDR3 is TGTGCCAGCAGCTCTACTAACAATCCGGGGCCCCAGCATTTT. The encoded protein is CASSSTNNPGPQHF.

The rearrangement links TRBV6-5 to TRBJ1-4; TRBD1 matches 8 bases. Germline trimming cut 0 bases from V and 8 bases from J; bases unmatched to any gene: 8. This CDR3 comprises 16 residues. Germline V CDR1 and CDR2: MNHEY, SVGAGI. CDR3 amino acids: CASSYSAGGAAEKLFF. CDR3 coding DNA: TGTGCCAGCAGTTACTCGGCAGGGGGCGCAGCCGAAAAACTGTTTTTT.

The genes are TRBV18 and TRBJ2-1; 14 positions agree with TRBD2. Germline V gene lookup returns CDR1 KGHSH and CDR2 LQKENI. Losses at the gene ends were 3 bases for V and 5 bases for J; bases not matched to a gene: 3. CDR3 size: 16 residues. CDR3 sequence: CASSPGLAGGNNEQFF. The CDR3 DNA reads as TGTGCCAGCTCACCCGGACTAGCGGGAGGAAACAATGAGCAGTTCTTC.

V and J are TRBV6-2 or TRBV6-3 and TRBJ2-2, with D perhaps TRBD1 (6 bases). The CDR3 sequence is 17 residues long. Trimming cost V 2 bases and J 2 bases, with 15 bases left between them. Germline V CDR1 and CDR2: MNHEY, SVGEGT. The CDR3 here is CASSYPGPRGNTGELFF. Here the CDR3 DNA reads TGTGCCAGCAGTTACCCGGGGCCCAGGGGAAACACCGGGGAGCTGTTTTTT.

The chain couples TRBV12-3 or TRBV12-4 to TRBJ1-2, with D hard to call. The V and J ends lost 2 bases and 8 bases respectively, with 9 bases between them. This CDR3 is 12 amino acids long. CDR3 bases: TGTGCCAGCAGTTTAACCCGGGAAGGCTACACCTTC. Residues: CASSLTREGYTF.

The chain uses TRBV11-1 and TRBJ2-1; tentatively, D is TRBD2 (6 bases). Germline CDR1 is SGHAT and CDR2 is FQDESV (reference sequence). The V end lost 4 bases, the J end lost 7 bases, and 14 bases lay between the germline ends. This CDR3 comprises 14 residues. This chain's CDR3 is CASSSLRGRNEQFF. CDR3 nucleotide sequence: TGTGCCAGCAGCTCCCTGAGAGGGAGGAATGAGCAGTTCTTC.

The chain has TRBV30 and TRBJ1-5; possible D gene TRBD1, 5 bases. Germline CDR1 and CDR2: GTSNPN and SVGIG (reference sequence). The CDR3 extends over 14 amino acids. Trimming left V 2 bases short and J 6 bases short, with 14 bases between. In nucleotides, the CDR3 is TGTGCCTGGAGTCCTGGGACGAGTGTTCAGCCCCAGCATTTT. It encodes CAWSPGTSVQPQHF.

The V and J genes are TRBV5-4 and TRBJ1-2; D is perhaps TRBD1 (5 bases). The CDR3 is 15 residues long. V was cut by 4 bases and J by 4 bases, with 17 bases left in between. Germline CDR1 and CDR2: SGHNT and YYREEE (reference sequence). In DNA, the CDR3 is TGTGCCAGCAGCCTCGAGCCAACGGGGACCTATGGCTACACCTTC. This gives the protein CASSLEPTGTYGYTF.

V usage is TRBV6-2 or TRBV6-3 and J usage is TRBJ1-1, with a weak D call TRBD1 (6 bases). Trimming cost V 6 bases and J 5 bases, with 19 bases left between them. CDR1 and CDR2 (germline): MNHEY, SVGEGT. This CDR3 has 15 residues. In DNA form, the CDR3 reads TGTGCCAGCAGCCCAGGTGGAGGGGGGCGGACTGAAGCTTTCTTT. Protein product: CASSPGGGGRTEAFF.

This chain links TRBV29-1 with TRBJ1-2; D gene unclear. Germline CDR1 and CDR2: SQVTM and ANQGSEA. CDR3 length: 10 amino acids. The V gene lost 4 bases and the J gene lost 7 bases, with 7 bases spanning the gap. CDR3 amino acids: CSVAGVGYTF. DNA for the CDR3: TGCAGCGTTGCCGGGGTTGGCTACACCTTC.

The chain combines TRBV12-3 or TRBV12-4 with TRBJ2-2, with D hard to call. V lost 6 bases and J 1 base, leaving 6 bases between the germline ends. The CDR3 spans 13 residues. The CDR3 nucleotides read TGTGCCAGCAGATACTTGAACACCGGGGAGCTGTTTTTT. Translating gives CASRYLNTGELFF.

This clone came up a few times. The V and J genes are TRBV28 and TRBJ2-1, with a tentative D call TRBD1 (5 bases). The CDR3 is 12 residues long. V was trimmed by 6 bases and J by 6 bases, leaving 9 bases between them. Per germline, CDR1 MDHEN and CDR2 SYDVKM. The DNA of the CDR3 is TGTGCCAGCAGCCCAGGGCGCAATGAGCAGTTCTTC. Translated: CASSPGRNEQFF.

The rearrangement links TRBV15 to TRBJ1-4, with TRBD1 as a possible D gene (6 bases). The germline V gene has CDR1 LNHNV and CDR2 YYDKDF (reference sequence). V was trimmed by 5 bases and J by 8 bases, leaving 12 bases between them. The CDR3 loop spans 13 amino acids. In DNA form, the CDR3 reads TGTGCCACCAGCCCGGGGGGGGCGGAAAAACTGTTTTTT. Its translation is CATSPGGAEKLFF.

The rearrangement links TRBV7-2 to TRBJ1-1; TRBD1 agrees at 8 bases. Germline CDR1 reads SGHTA; CDR2 reads FQGNSA. The CDR3 consists of 14 residues. The ends lost 5 bases at V and 4 bases at J; junction bases unmatched: 6. The CDR3 region is CASSTRGLSTEAFF. The CDR3 nucleotides are TGTGCCAGCAGCACCAGGGGGCTGAGCACTGAAGCTTTCTTT. Full variable domain (missing parts from reference TRBV7-2 and TRBJ1-1): GAGVSQSPSNKVTEKGKDVELRCDPISGHTALYWYRQSLGQGLEFLIYFQGNSAPDKSGLPSDRFSAERTGGSVSTLTIQRTQQEDSAVYLCASSTRGLSTEAFFGQGTRLTVV.

This clone showed up just once. This chain connects TRBV9 to TRBJ1-4, with D tentatively TRBD1 (5 bases). Germline V gives CDR1 SGDLS, CDR2 YYNGEE. This CDR3 region has 15 residues. Trimming took off 0 bases at V and 0 bases at J, with 6 bases between the two ends. CDR3 coding DNA: TGTGCCAGCAGCGTAGCAGGGTCAACTAATGAAAAACTGTTTTTT. It encodes CASSVAGSTNEKLFF. Full variable domain (missing parts from reference TRBV9 and TRBJ1-4): DSGVTQTPKHLITATGQRVTLRCSPRSGDLSVYWYQQSLDQGLQFLIQYYNGEERAKGNILERFSAQQFPDLHSELNLSSLELGDSALYFCASSVAGSTNEKLFFGSGTQLSVL.

This chain links TRBV29-1 with TRBJ2-1; 10 bases map to TRBD2. Germline CDR1 reads SQVTM; CDR2 reads ANQGSEA. With V trimmed by 4 bases and J by 7 bases, 10 bases remained unmatched. The CDR3 spans 15 residues. Written as DNA, the CDR3 is TGCAGCGTTGGGATGGCTAGCGGGGGTAGAAATGAGCAGTTCTTC. Residues: CSVGMASGGRNEQFF.